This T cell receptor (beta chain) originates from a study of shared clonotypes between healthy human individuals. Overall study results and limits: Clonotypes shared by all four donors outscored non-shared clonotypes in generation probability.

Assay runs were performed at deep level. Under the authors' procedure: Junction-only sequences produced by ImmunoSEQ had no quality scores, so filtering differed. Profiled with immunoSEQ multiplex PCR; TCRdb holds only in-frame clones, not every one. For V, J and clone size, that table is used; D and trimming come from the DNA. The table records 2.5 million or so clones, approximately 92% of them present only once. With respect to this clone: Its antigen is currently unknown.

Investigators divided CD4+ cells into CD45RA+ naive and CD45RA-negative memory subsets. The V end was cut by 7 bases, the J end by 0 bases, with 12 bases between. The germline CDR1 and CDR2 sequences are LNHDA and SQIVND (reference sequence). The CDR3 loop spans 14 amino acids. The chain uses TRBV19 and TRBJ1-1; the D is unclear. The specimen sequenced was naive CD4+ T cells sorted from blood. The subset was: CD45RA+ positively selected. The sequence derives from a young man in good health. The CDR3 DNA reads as TGTGCCAGTATCGGCCGACACTTGAACACTGAAGCTTTCTTT. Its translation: CASIGRHLNTEAFF.